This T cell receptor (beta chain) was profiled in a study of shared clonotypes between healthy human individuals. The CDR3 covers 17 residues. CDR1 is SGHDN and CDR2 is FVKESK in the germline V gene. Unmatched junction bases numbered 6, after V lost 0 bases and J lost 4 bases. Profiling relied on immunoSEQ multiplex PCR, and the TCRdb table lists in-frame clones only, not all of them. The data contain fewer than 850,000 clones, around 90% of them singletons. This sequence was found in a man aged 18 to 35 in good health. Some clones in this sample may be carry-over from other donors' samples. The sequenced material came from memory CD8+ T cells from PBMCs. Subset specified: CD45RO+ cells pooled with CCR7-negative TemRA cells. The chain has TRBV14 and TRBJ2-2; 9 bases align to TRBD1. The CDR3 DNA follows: TGTGCCAGCAGCCAAGACTGGGACAGGGAGAGCACCGGGGAGCTGTTTTTT. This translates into CASSQDWDRESTGELFF.